Listed below are T cell receptor beta chains from one sample, sequenced in a study of vaccination and CD4 T cells after COVID-19. MiXCR, applied by TCRdb to the PCR reads, yields one record per CDR3 protein. The data hold approximately 2,800 distinct CDR3 sequences, with 30% to 35% observed a single time. No antigen is known for these receptors. This sample comprised CD4+ T cells from blood, cultured in vitro, obtained after SARS-CoV-2 vaccination. These receptor sequences come from a human donor who had recovered from COVID-19. CDR3s leave out the opening cysteine and the closing phenylalanine or tryptophan. The order of the fields is J gene, V gene, CDR3 protein.

TRBJ2-7 | TRBV6-1 | ASSPRGNFFYEQY
TRBJ2-3 | TRBV7-2 | ASSLQSRTDTQY
TRBJ1-1 | TRBV6-1 | ASSTGITEAF
TRBJ2-6 | TRBV6-1 | ASSEQDKGANVLT
TRBJ2-7 | TRBV10-3 | AISNAPTSGSGEQY
TRBJ1-1 | TRBV2 | ASTREVREAF
TRBJ1-5 | TRBV15 | ATSRGGGEQPQH
TRBJ1-2 | TRBV12-3/TRBV12-4 | ASSLGDSYGYT
TRBJ2-3 | TRBV20-1 | SASTAGGTDTQY
TRBJ2-1 | TRBV6-2/TRBV6-3 | ASGTSDYNEQF
TRBJ1-6 | TRBV20-1 | SATVGSSYNSPLH
TRBJ2-2 | TRBV7-9 | ASSLARGTSTGELF
TRBJ2-7 | TRBV6-5 | ASSLGRHYEQY
TRBJ2-5 | TRBV20-1 | SAASNRQGNLQEAQY
TRBJ2-7 | TRBV20-1 | SATEAGTGIAYEQY
TRBJ1-5 | TRBV27 | ASSLSPGNQPQH
TRBJ2-1 | TRBV11-3 | ASSLYSYNEQF
TRBJ1-2 | TRBV7-9 | ASSLIGGSYGYT
TRBJ2-1 | TRBV19 | ASSTLTYNEQF
TRBJ1-2 | TRBV20-1 | SASVYGSYGYT
TRBJ1-2 | TRBV14 | ASSQSREGNGYT
TRBJ1-2 | TRBV28 | ASRSTRGGYT
TRBJ1-1 | TRBV6-5 | ASSYGGEAF
TRBJ1-5 | TRBV6-2/TRBV6-3 | ASSYADTMEQPQH
TRBJ1-2 | TRBV5-6 | ASSGEQGDSLNYGYT
TRBJ1-1 | TRBV7-9 | ASSLERARTEAF
TRBJ2-2 | TRBV7-9 | ASSFGGINTGELF
TRBJ1-5 | TRBV27 | ASSPGTAFWGNQPQH
TRBJ1-6 | TRBV20-1 | SVSAGQGSIPLH
TRBJ2-7 | TRBV20-1 | SARAGGHYEQY
TRBJ2-5 | TRBV7-6 | ASSRGTYTAQETQY
TRBJ2-7 | TRBV6-1 | ASRTGGAEEQY
TRBJ2-3 | TRBV7-9 | ASSLPRGTGGTDTQY
TRBJ2-5 | TRBV7-3 | ASSYGPVEAQY
TRBJ2-3 | TRBV7-6 | ASSLAHPRITDTQY
TRBJ1-2 | TRBV20-1 | SARDNQGGGYT
TRBJ1-2 | TRBV6-5 | ASSYDGRHYGYT
TRBJ1-1 | TRBV7-3 | ASSLLGANTEAF
TRBJ1-1 | TRBV6-5 | ASSLENRGNTEAF
TRBJ2-7 | TRBV18 | ASSTPRDGYEQY
TRBJ1-1 | TRBV7-3 | ASSLELNTEAF
TRBJ2-5 | TRBV6-2/TRBV6-3 | ASGQAPSKTQY
TRBJ1-6 | TRBV20-1 | SAPAGSGTPLH
TRBJ2-3 | TRBV28 | ASSLLGATDTQY
TRBJ1-2 | TRBV28 | ASSAPGHLFNYGYT
TRBJ2-7 | TRBV27 | ASSLLGQGVSYEQY
TRBJ1-5 | TRBV4-2 | ASSLGSGGAQEVQPQH
TRBJ2-5 | TRBV7-2 | ASSHQSGEPWTQY
TRBJ1-1 | TRBV7-6 | ASSSAFEAF
TRBJ1-3 | TRBV20-1 | SARDIAGPTGNTIY
TRBJ2-2 | TRBV20-1 | STSRGGLNTGELF
TRBJ2-1 | TRBV5-1 | ASSLGQGSYNEQF
TRBJ2-7 | TRBV6-2/TRBV6-3 | ATSRLYEQY
TRBJ1-1 | TRBV4-1 | ASRTITTGTEAF
TRBJ2-7 | TRBV7-6 | ASSLGDRGPYEQY
TRBJ1-1 | TRBV5-1 | ASGESPNTEAF